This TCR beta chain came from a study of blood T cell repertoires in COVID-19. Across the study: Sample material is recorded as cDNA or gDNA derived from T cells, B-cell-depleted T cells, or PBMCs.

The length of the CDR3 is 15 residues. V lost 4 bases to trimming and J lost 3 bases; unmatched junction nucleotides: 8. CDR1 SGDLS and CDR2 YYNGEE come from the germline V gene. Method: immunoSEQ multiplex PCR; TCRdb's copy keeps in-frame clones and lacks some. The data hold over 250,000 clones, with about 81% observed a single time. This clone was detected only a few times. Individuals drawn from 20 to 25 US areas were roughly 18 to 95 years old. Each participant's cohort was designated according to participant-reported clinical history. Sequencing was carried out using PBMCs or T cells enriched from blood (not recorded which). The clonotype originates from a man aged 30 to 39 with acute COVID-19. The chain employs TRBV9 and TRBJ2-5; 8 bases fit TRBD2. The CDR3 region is CASSWGGGLEETQYF. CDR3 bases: TGTGCCAGCAGCTGGGGAGGGGGACTAGAAGAGACCCAGTACTTC. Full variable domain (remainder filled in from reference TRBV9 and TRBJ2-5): DSGVTQTPKHLITATGQRVTLRCSPRSGDLSVYWYQQSLDQGLQFLIQYYNGEERAKGNILERFSAQQFPDLHSELNLSSLELGDSALYFCASSWGGGLEETQYFGPGTRLLVL.